This T cell receptor beta chain was identified during a study of TIL therapy for anti-PD-1-resistant metastatic lung cancer. Trimming removed 0 bases at V and 5 bases at J, with 17 bases between. The germline gives CDR1 SGHRS, CDR2 YFSETQ. The CDR3 has 16 residues. The immunoSEQ assay was v3. Sequencing was performed with immunoSEQ multiplex PCR; in TCRdb, only in-frame clones are kept and a portion is missing. The table lists under 70,000 clones, more than 60% of them singletons. Time point of the sample: pre-treatment sample, taken before nivolumab and TIL therapy. Material: blood, obtained at baseline. The TCR sequence derives from a person aged 25-79 years with non-small cell lung cancer. The chain uses TRBV5-1 and TRBJ2-5, with D possibly being TRBD1 (6 bases). CDR3 DNA sequence: TGCGCCAGCAGCTTGGGTCAGGGGACCGCCGGGGAGACCCAGTACTTC. Its translation: CASSLGQGTAGETQYF.